The text below deals with one T cell receptor beta chain. The junction differs from germline at one of its ends, possibly a read error. Total RNA (around 0.45 ug) served as template for TCR beta cDNA synthesis primed by a constant-region primer. A slightly modified ARM-PCR protocol with three nested multiplex PCR rounds produced these TCR beta libraries. Investigators reported that the first two PCR rounds, at around 9 cycles each, used TRBV1-TRBV30 forward primers with a C-beta reverse primer. TCRdb reprocessed the multiplex PCR reads via MiXCR and lists one record per CDR3 protein. The sample comprises roughly 120,000 distinct CDR3 sequences, about two thirds of which are singletons, and roughly 7.3% rests with the top ten. DNA and RNA were both co-extracted from approximately 20-30 mg of bulk tissue that had not been sorted. Surgery removed the patients' primary liver carcinoma. Germline V lookup: CDR1 MNHNS, CDR2 SASEGT. The CDR3 extends over 16 amino acids.

These data originate in a study of tumor-infiltrating lymphocytes in primary liver carcinoma. Study at large: The study enrolled male and female patients aged 30 to 69 years. There were roughly 3.5 to 8 million productive TCRbeta reads per sample, a yield similar across tissue types. T1-T3 N0M0 was the stage of the tumors, which were roughly 4.2 to 10 cm across.

The clonotype comes from a woman aged 55-70 years with primary liver carcinoma and hepatitis B virus infection. This chain links TRBV6-1 with TRBJ1-1, with 7 bases that match TRBD1. The sequenced material came from tumor-adjacent normal liver tissue. CDR3 in DNA: TGTGCCAGCCCCCGAGGGCAGGGGGTAGTAGGGACTGAAGTTTTCTTT. Translated, it gives CASPRGQGVVGTEVFF.